This T cell receptor (beta chain) was identified during a study of blood T cell repertoires in COVID-19. At the level of the study: The cDNA or gDNA used as material had been derived from T cells, B-cell-depleted T cells, or PBMCs.

J gave up 7 bases and V 2 bases, and 10 bases lay outside the gene matches. CDR3 length: 15 amino acids. The germline CDR1 and CDR2 sequences are GTSNPN and SVGIG (reference sequence). Measured with immunoSEQ multiplex PCR; TCRdb has only the in-frame clones, and not every one. The top ten clones hold almost 0.9% of a sample with some 120,000 clones, roughly 88% of them seen once. This clone was seen just once. The chain employs TRBV30 and TRBJ1-2; the match to TRBD1 covers 10 bases. The sequenced material came from peripheral blood. This TCR derives from a woman aged 45-59 years with active or convalescent COVID-19. CDR3 in amino acids: CAWSSGTGVSGGYTF. CDR3 in DNA: TGTGCCTGGAGTAGTGGGACAGGGGTTTCTGGTGGCTACACCTTC.